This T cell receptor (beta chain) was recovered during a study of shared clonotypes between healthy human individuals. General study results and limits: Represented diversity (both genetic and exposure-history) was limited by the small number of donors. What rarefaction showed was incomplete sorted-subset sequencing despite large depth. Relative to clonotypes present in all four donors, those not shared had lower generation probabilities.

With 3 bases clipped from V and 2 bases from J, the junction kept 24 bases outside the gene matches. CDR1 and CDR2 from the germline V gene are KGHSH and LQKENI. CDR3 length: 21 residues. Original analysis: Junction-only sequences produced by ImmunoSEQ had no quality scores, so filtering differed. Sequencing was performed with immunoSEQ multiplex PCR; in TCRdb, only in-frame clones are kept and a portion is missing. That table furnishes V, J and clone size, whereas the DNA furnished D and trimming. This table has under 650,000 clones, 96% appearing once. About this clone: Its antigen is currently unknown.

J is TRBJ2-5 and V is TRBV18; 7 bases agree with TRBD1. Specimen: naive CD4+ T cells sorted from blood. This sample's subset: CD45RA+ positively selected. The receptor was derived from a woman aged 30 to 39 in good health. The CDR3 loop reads CASSPLDGKMSPGDRQETQYF. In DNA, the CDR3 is TGTGCCAGCTCACCCCTCGACGGTAAAATGTCCCCTGGGGACAGACAAGAGACCCAGTACTTC.